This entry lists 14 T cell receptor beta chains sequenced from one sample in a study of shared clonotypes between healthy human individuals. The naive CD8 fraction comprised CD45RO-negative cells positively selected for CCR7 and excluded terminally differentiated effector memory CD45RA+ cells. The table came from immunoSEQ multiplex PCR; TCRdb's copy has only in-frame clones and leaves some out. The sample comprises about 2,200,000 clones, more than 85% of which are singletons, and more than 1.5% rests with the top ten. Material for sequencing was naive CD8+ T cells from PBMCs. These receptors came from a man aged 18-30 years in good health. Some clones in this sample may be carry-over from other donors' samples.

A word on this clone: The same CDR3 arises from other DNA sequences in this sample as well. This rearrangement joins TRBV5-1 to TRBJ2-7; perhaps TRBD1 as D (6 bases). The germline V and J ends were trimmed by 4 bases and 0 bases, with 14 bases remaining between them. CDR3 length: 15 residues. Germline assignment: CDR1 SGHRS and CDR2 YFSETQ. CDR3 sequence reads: CASSLTGGFSYEQYF. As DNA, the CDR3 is TGCGCCAGCAGCCTGACAGGCGGATTCTCCTACGAGCAGTACTTC.

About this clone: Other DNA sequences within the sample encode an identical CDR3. CDR3 coding DNA: TGTGCCAGCAGTTACAGGGAGGGGAGAACTGAAGCTTTCTTT. It encodes CASSYREGRTEAFF. The chain carries TRBV6-5 and TRBJ1-1, with D tentatively TRBD1 (5 bases). The CDR3 is 14 amino acids. Deletions cut 2 bases from V and 5 bases from J, with 12 bases between. Germline loops: CDR1 MNHEY, CDR2 SVGAGI.

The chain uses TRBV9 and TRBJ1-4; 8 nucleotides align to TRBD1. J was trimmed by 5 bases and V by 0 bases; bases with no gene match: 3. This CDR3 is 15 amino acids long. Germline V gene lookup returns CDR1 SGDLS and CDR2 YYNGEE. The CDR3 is CASSVEGTGNEKLFF. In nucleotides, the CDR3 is TGTGCCAGCAGCGTAGAGGGGACAGGAAATGAAAAACTGTTTTTT.

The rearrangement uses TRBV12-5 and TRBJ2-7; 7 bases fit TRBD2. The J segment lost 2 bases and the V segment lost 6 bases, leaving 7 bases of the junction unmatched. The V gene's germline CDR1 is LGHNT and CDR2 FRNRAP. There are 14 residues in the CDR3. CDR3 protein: CASGQGLPPYEQYF. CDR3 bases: TGTGCTAGTGGCCAGGGACTACCGCCCTACGAGCAGTACTTC.

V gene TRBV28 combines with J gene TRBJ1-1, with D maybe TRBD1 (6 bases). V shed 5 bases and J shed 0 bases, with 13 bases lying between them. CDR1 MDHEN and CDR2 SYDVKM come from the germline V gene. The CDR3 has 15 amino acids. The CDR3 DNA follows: TGTGCCAGCAGTCCCCTCCAGGGGATGAACACTGAAGCTTTCTTT. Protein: CASSPLQGMNTEAFF.

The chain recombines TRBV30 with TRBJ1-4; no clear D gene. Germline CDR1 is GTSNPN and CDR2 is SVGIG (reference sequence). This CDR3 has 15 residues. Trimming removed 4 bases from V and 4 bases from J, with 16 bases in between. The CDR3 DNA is TGTGCCTGGAAGCAAGCCGCGAGCCTTAATGAAAAACTGTTTTTT. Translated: CAWKQAASLNEKLFF.

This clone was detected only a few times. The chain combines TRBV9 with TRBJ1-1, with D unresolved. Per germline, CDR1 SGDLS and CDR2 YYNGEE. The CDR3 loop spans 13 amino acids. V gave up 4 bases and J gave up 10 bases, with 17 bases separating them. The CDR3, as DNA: TGTGCCAGCAGCCCAGGCGGTAGTTCGGGAGCTTTCTTT. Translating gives CASSPGGSSGAFF.

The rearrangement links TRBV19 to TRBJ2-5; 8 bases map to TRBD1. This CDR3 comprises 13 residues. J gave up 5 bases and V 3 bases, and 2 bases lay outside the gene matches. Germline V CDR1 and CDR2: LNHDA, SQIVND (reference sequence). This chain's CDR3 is CASSIRDRETQYF. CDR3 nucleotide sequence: TGTGCCAGTAGTATCCGGGACAGGGAGACCCAGTACTTC.

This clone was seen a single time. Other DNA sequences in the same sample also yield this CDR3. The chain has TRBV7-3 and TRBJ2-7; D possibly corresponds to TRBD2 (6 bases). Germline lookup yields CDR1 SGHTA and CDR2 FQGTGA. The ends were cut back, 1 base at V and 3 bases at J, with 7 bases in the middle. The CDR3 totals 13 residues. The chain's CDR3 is CASSLRRGYEQYF. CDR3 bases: TGTGCCAGCAGCTTAAGGAGGGGCTACGAGCAGTACTTC.

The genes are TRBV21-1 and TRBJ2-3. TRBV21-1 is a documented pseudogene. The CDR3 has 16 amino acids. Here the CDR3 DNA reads TGTGCCAGCAGCACACGGAATAGTGGAATTTCGGATACGCAGTATTTT. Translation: CASSTRNSGISDTQYF.

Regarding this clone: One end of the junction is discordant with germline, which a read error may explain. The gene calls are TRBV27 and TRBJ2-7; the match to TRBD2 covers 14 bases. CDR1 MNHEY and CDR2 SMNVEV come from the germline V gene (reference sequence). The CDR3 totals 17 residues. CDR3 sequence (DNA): TGTACCAGCAGAGTTCGCTCAGGACTAGCGGGAGGCTACGAGCAGTACTTC. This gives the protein CTSRVRSGLAGGYEQYF.

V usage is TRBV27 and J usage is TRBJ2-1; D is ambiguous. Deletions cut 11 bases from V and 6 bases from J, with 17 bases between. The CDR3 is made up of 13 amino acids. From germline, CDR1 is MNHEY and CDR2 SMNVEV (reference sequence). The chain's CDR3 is CAAWRRASNEQFF. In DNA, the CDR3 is TGTGCCGCTTGGCGGCGAGCATCCAATGAGCAGTTCTTC.

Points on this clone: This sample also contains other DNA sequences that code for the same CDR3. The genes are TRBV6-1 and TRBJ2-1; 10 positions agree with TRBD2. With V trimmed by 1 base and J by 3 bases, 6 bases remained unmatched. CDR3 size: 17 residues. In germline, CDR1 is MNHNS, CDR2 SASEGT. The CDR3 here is CASSEEVAGGFYNEQFF. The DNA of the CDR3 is TGTGCCAGCAGTGAAGAAGTAGCGGGAGGCTTCTACAATGAGCAGTTCTTC.

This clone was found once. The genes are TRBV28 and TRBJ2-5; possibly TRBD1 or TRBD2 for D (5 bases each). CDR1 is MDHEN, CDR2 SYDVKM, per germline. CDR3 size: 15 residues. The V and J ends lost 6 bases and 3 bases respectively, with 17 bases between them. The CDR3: CASSSATGTEETQYF. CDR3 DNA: TGTGCCAGCAGCTCCGCCACTGGGACCGAAGAGACCCAGTACTTC.